Detailed here is one T cell receptor beta chain. A few counts support this clonotype. It lacks a known antigen. Per-base qualities were not stored, and no clone one base away is much larger. Ficoll-Paque density gradient centrifugation was used to isolate PBMCs. TCRdb names Illumina NovaSeq 6000 as the instrument used. Using 5'RACE with constant-segment primers, TCRalpha and TCRbeta cDNA libraries were constructed, with sample barcodes and unique molecular identifiers added in the process. RNA was extracted from every sample with Trizol reagent. Amplification of the libraries took two PCR steps, and the second step added a second sample barcode plus Illumina TruSeq adapters. Sequencing of the libraries was done on an Illumina NovaSeq, producing 2 x 150 bp paired-end reads. As for the original processing: Reads were demultiplexed and collapsed into UMI-guided consensus sequences with migec v1.2.7. Using mixcr v2.1.11, UMI consensuses were aligned to TRA and TRB V and J templates and then assembled into clonotypes. Expanded or contracted clonotypes were those called significant by both edgeR and NoisET, with noise models trained on biological replicates. edgeR calls used a false discovery rate-adjusted p below 0.01 and a log2 fold-change threshold of 1. As an exploratory analysis of dynamics, PCA with hierarchical clustering was applied to max-normalized trajectories of the 1000 most abundant clonotypes. Separately sequenced CD4+ and CD8+ repertoires were used to assign a CD4 or CD8 phenotype to each responding clone. TCRdb's own reprocessing of the public reads used fastp at Q25 and MiXCR and kept productive beta chains. Identical CDR3 protein sequences are pooled into one entry, listed with their most common genes and DNA. The V and J calls were determined by TCRdb, not by the authors. The sample profile shows more than 80,000 distinct CDR3 sequences; approximately 15% of them were found once. Over 25% of the sample comes from the top ten.

Reading the germline V gene (reference sequence) gives CDR1 LNHNV and CDR2 YYDKDF. Inclusive of the bounding cysteine and phenylalanine, the CDR3 is 13 residues long. The CDR3 DNA has 39 bases and is translated from base 1. Clipping removes 7 bases from V and 2 bases from J, with 3 as the unmatched junction base count. These data belong to a study of T-cell memory formation after mild COVID-19 listed by TCRdb under 2021. About the full investigation: TCR sequence clusters from the two donors were largely donor specific. T-cell clones expanding and contracting after mild COVID-19 in a couple of donors were tracked by longitudinal TCRalpha and TCRbeta repertoire sequencing. The cohort was made up of two young adult volunteers, one female and one male, who were previously healthy. What the study reported, not specific to this receptor: The study covered only two mild cases, and larger cohorts including severe cases with pre-infection samples were considered necessary. Some responding clones were found in pre-infection memory, which suggests that pre-existing cross-reactive memory T cells took part in the SARS-CoV-2 response. Contracting CD4+ clones were located mainly in the CM and EM memory subsets, whereas CD8+ clones were found to be enriched in EMRA. SARS-CoV-2 specificity was not confirmed for the second-wave clones peaking on day 37. Balanced CD4/CD8 phenotypes were observed for clones contracting from day 15 to 85, whereas a bias towards CD4+ was observed for a second wave of clones expanding from day 15 to 37.

The rearranged segments are TRBV15 and TRBJ2-7; TRBD1 matches 9 bases in the middle. The sequence was collected from an adult woman who had mild COVID-19 (a few samples of this study predate the infection). The sample titles of this study are shuffled in the database, so cell type and time point are left out; the donor was told from shared clones. The sequencing sample was made of PBMCs or a T cell subset sorted from them (not recorded which). The nucleotide sequence is TGTGCCACCACCGGGACAGGGCCCTACGAGCAGTACTTC. Its protein reads: CATTGTGPYEQYF.